The clone carrying this T cell receptor (beta chain) was recorded only once. This specimen comes from a study of blood T cell repertoires in COVID-19. In the original analysis: Counts of nucleated cells, estimated from reference gene primer amplification, were obtained. Data came from immunoSEQ multiplex PCR; TCRdb stores just in-frame clones and leaves some out. V and J calls and clone size are copied from that table; D and trimming were computed from the DNA. The repertoire holds roughly 170,000 clones, 75% to 90% seen once, with about 4.4% in the top ten. V was clipped by 7 bases and J by 2 bases, with 15 bases between them. Germline CDR1 SGHVS, CDR2 FQNEAQ. The CDR3 runs to 16 residues.

Sequencing was performed on PBMCs or T cells enriched from blood (not recorded which). The chain uses TRBV7-8 and TRBJ2-6; possible D gene TRBD1, 6 bases. The sequence was obtained from a woman aged 45-59 years who had recovered from COVID-19. CDR3 sequence: CASNRNRETGANVLTF. CDR3 in DNA: TGTGCCAGCAACCGAAACAGGGAGACTGGGGCCAACGTCCTGACTTTC.